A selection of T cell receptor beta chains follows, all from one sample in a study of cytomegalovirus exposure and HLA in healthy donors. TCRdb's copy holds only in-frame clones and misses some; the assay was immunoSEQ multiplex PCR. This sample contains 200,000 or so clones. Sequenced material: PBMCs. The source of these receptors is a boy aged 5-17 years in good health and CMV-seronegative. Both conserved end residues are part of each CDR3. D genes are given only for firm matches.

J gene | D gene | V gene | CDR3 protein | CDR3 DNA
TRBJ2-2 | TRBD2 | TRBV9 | CASRLGLGDTGELFF | TGTGCCAGCAGATTGGGACTAGGAGACACCGGGGAGCTGTTTTTT
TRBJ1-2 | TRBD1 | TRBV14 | CASSPGQGGGYTF | TGTGCCAGCAGCCCTGGACAGGGAGGAGGCTACACCTTC
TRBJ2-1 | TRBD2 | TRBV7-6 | CASSLGAGKKSEQFF | TGTGCCAGCAGCTTAGGAGCGGGGAAAAAGAGTGAGCAGTTCTTC
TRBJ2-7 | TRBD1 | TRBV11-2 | CASRFPGQTRYEQYF | TGTGCCAGCAGATTCCCGGGACAGACCCGCTACGAGCAGTACTTC
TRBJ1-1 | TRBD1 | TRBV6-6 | CATSYGGGSEEAFF | TGTGCCACCTCCTACGGAGGGGGCTCGGAGGAAGCTTTCTTT
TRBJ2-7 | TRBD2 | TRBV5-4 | CASSRGGGSGLYEQYF | TGTGCCAGCAGCCGTGGGGGGGGTAGCGGGCTATACGAGCAGTACTTC
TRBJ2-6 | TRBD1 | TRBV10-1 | CASRRQGAYSGANVLTF | TGCGCCAGCAGGAGACAGGGGGCATACTCCGGAGCCAACGTCCTGACTTTC
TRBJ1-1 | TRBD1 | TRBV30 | CAWETTGVTEAFF | TGTGCCTGGGAGACTACAGGGGTCACTGAAGCTTTCTTT
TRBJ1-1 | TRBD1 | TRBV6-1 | CASRGTVLMNTEAFF | TGTGCCAGCAGAGGGACAGTATTAATGAACACTGAAGCTTTCTTT
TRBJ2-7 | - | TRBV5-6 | CASTPSSLSYEQYF | TGTGCCAGCACCCCCAGTTCCCTCTCCTACGAGCAGTACTTC
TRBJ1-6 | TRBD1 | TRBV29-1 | CSASGTGDNSPLHF | TGCAGCGCATCCGGGACAGGTGATAATTCACCCCTCCACTTT
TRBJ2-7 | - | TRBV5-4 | CASSLGQDPYEQYF | TGTGCCAGCAGCTTGGGACAGGATCCTTACGAGCAGTACTTC
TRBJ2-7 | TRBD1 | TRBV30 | CAWSSSDRAEQYF | TGTGCCTGGAGTTCATCGGACAGGGCCGAGCAGTACTTC
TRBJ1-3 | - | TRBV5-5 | CASSLPGMAGNTIYF | TGTGCCAGCAGCTTGCCCGGGATGGCTGGAAACACCATATATTTT
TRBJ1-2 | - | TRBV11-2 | CASSVGGSDGYTF | TGTGCCAGCTCCGTCGGGGGGAGCGATGGCTACACCTTC
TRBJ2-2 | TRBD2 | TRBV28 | CASTLRTSADTGELFF | TGTGCCAGCACCCTCAGGACTAGCGCCGACACCGGGGAGCTGTTTTTT
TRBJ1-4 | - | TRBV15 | CATSRETTASNEKLFF | TGTGCCACCAGCAGAGAGACGACAGCCTCTAATGAAAAACTGTTTTTT